The clone carrying this TCR beta chain showed up many times. Its antigen is not identified. CD4+ or CD8+ T cells, about 1 million per library, were used for sorted libraries. The sample belongs to a study of neurological immune-mediated disorders. Findings and caveats of the study: In HTLV-1-associated myelopathy, TCR clonal expansion was greatest, and in multiple sclerosis it was least, below healthy controls. There were no CDR3 amino acid sequences shared by expanded clones across subjects, a result suggesting private repertoires in all groups.

Germline CDR1 SEHNR, CDR2 FQNEAQ (reference sequence). The CDR3 contains 15 residues. J gave up 2 bases and V 1 base, and 4 bases lay outside the gene matches. A 10-nucleotide random UMI tagged transcripts in template-switch 5'RACE cDNA synthesis. TCRdb reprocessed the 5' RACE reads via MiXCR and lists one record per CDR3 protein. The sample carries over 45,000 distinct CDR3 sequences, about 5.6% recorded once. This sequence was found in a young woman with multiple sclerosis. The sequenced sample was CD4+ T cells from blood. V usage is TRBV7-9 and J usage is TRBJ2-7, with TRBD1 matching over 8 bases. CDR3 sequence reads: CASSLVARGPYEQYF. CDR3 nucleotides: TGTGCCAGCAGCTTAGTCGCCAGGGGGCCCTACGAGCAGTACTTC.